Below are 27 T cell receptor beta chains sequenced from a single sample in a study of blood T cell repertoires in COVID-19. The table came from immunoSEQ multiplex PCR; TCRdb's copy has only in-frame clones and leaves some out. This sample has a few hundred thousand clones, with approximately 88% found just once. Sequenced material: peripheral blood. The receptors here all came from a woman aged 30 to 39 with COVID-19, enrolled during active disease.

The chain uses TRBV7-2 and TRBJ2-5, with D perhaps matching TRBD1 (5 bases). Germline CDR1 reads SGHTA; CDR2 reads FQGNSA. This CDR3 contains 12 residues. Trimming cost V 10 bases and J 1 base, with 10 bases left between them. This CDR3 is CATGFLQETQYF. The DNA for the CDR3 is TGTGCCACAGGGTTCCTCCAAGAGACCCAGTACTTC.

In the case of this clone: A single base separates this from a much larger clone, so it may be a read error. The chain uses TRBV7-2 and TRBJ1-2; a weak D match, TRBD1 (6 bases). This CDR3 is 13 amino acids long. The ends were cut back, 1 base at V and 3 bases at J, with 6 bases in the middle. Germline V lookup: CDR1 SGHTA, CDR2 FQGNSA. The CDR3 DNA reads TGTGCCAGCAGCTTAGGACAGGACTATGGCTACACCTTC. It specifies CASSLGQDYGYTF.

The chain joins TRBV11-2 to TRBJ2-1; possibly TRBD2 for D (5 bases). Trimming took off 2 bases at V and 0 bases at J, with 20 bases between the two ends. The CDR3 spans 19 residues. Germline V gene data show CDR1 as SGHAT and CDR2 as FQNNGV. CDR3 coding DNA: TGTGCCAGCAGCTTATCGCGGGTGATTGGGCTTAGCTCCTACAATGAGCAGTTCTTC. It is translated as CASSLSRVIGLSSYNEQFF.

The chain carries TRBV6-6 and TRBJ2-7, with D possibly TRBD1 on 8 matching bases. The V end was cut by 3 bases, the J end by 7 bases, with 16 bases between. The CDR3 spans 14 residues. Germline V gene data show CDR1 as MNHNY and CDR2 as SVGAGI (reference sequence). The chain's CDR3 is CASSYGQGGLEQYF. The CDR3, as DNA: TGTGCCAGCAGTTATGGACAGGGAGGGTTGGAGCAGTACTTC.

This clone was found a few times. CDR3 DNA sequence: TGTGCCAGCAGTGGCGGCAGCCATGCAACTAATGAAAAACTGTTTTTT. Its translation is CASSGGSHATNEKLFF. The chain employs TRBV6-1 and TRBJ1-4; D unclear. From germline, CDR1 is MNHNS and CDR2 SASEGT. Deletions cut 4 bases from V and 0 bases from J, with 12 bases between. The CDR3 is 16 residues long.

J is TRBJ2-1 and V is TRBV7-2; perhaps TRBD1 as D (6 bases). The V gene lost 0 bases and the J gene lost 9 bases, with 15 bases spanning the gap. Germline CDR1 is SGHTA and CDR2 is FQGNSA. CDR3 length equals 15 residues. CDR3 DNA: TGTGCCAGCAGCTTAGCAGGCCAGGGGTGGGGTGAGCAGTTCTTC. This sequence encodes CASSLAGQGWGEQFF.

V and J are TRBV5-5 and TRBJ1-4; D is undetermined. Trimming took off 0 bases at V and 8 bases at J, with 17 bases between the two ends. The CDR3 totals 16 residues. Germline CDR1 SGHKS, CDR2 YYEKEE (reference sequence). The CDR3 region has the DNA TGTGCCAGCAGCTTGGCCCAGCAGCTATCAGGAGAAAAACTGTTTTTT. This gives the protein CASSLAQQLSGEKLFF. Full variable domain (remainder filled in from reference TRBV5-5 and TRBJ1-4): DAGVTQSPTHLIKTRGQQVTLRCSPISGHKSVSWYQQVLGQGPQFIFQYYEKEERGRGNFPDRFSARQFPNYSSELNVNALLLGDSALYLCASSLAQQLSGEKLFFGSGTQLSVL.

The chain is built from TRBV5-1 and TRBJ2-1; 8 bases are a match to TRBD2. Germline values: CDR1 SGHRS, CDR2 YFSETQ. This CDR3 comprises 14 residues. J was trimmed by 2 bases and V by 4 bases; bases with no gene match: 2. This chain's CDR3 is CASSGGGTYNEQFF. The CDR3 region has the DNA TGCGCCAGCAGCGGCGGGGGGACCTACAATGAGCAGTTCTTC.

The V call is TRBV4-1, the J call TRBJ1-5, with no clear D. CDR1 is MGHRA and CDR2 is YSYEKL in the germline V gene. Trimming took off 2 bases at V and 0 bases at J, with 8 bases between the two ends. CDR3 size: 15 residues. DNA of the CDR3: TGCGCCAGCAGCCAATGGGCCGTTAGCAATCAGCCCCAGCATTTT. Its protein product is CASSQWAVSNQPQHF.

The rearrangement joins TRBV2 to TRBJ1-1, with TRBD1 matching 9 bases. This CDR3 has 15 amino acids. Germline values: CDR1 SNHLY, CDR2 FYNNEI. Trimming took 4 bases from V and 5 from J; bases not matched to a gene: 8. CDR3 nucleotide sequence: TGTGCCAGCAGTGCCCAACAGGGGGCGGATACTGAAGCTTTCTTT. It specifies CASSAQQGADTEAFF.

CDR3 residues: CASSIAGENIQYF. CDR3 nucleotide sequence: TGTGCCAGTAGTATTGCAGGGGAAAACATTCAGTACTTC. The rearrangement links TRBV19 to TRBJ2-4; the D gene is possibly TRBD1 (6 bases). The germline gives CDR1 LNHDA, CDR2 SQIVND (reference sequence). V lost 3 bases, J lost 5 bases, and 8 bases lay in between. This CDR3 has 13 amino acids. The variable domain in full, completed from reference TRBV19 and TRBJ2-4, reads DGGITQSPKYLFRKEGQNVTLSCEQNLNHDAMYWYRQDPGQGLRLIYYSQIVNDFQKGDIAEGYSVSREKKESFPLTVTSAQKNPTAFYLCASSIAGENIQYFGAGTRLSVL.

This clone was counted only a few times. The rearrangement links TRBV9 to TRBJ1-3, with 7 bases lining up with TRBD1. There are 15 residues in the CDR3. With 3 bases clipped from V and 4 bases from J, the junction kept 7 bases outside the gene matches. Germline lookup yields CDR1 SGDLS and CDR2 YYNGEE. The CDR3 protein is CASSAGTVPGNTIYF. CDR3 coding DNA: TGTGCCAGCAGCGCCGGGACAGTCCCGGGAAACACCATATATTTT.

The CDR3 is CASSPRTAGGRDTQYF. The DNA of the CDR3 is TGTGCCAGCTCTCCAAGGACAGCGGGAGGGCGAGATACGCAGTATTTT. The V gene is TRBV18, the J gene TRBJ2-3; TRBD2 agrees at 10 bases. The V gene end was trimmed by 6 bases and the J gene end by 5 bases; junction bases not matched to a gene: 11. CDR3 length equals 16 residues. CDR1 is KGHSH, CDR2 LQKENI, per germline. Based on the CDR3 plus reference TRBV18 and TRBJ2-3, the full variable domain is NAGVMQNPRHLVRRRGQEARLRCSPMKGHSHVYWYRQLPEEGLKFMVYLQKENIIDESGMPKERFSAEFPKEGPSILRIQQVVRGDSAAYFCASSPRTAGGRDTQYFGPGTRLTVL.

V and J are TRBV15 and TRBJ2-3; tentatively, D is TRBD2 (6 bases). The CDR3 is 19 amino acids. Trimming shortened V by 0 bases and J by 0 bases, and 19 bases separated the two germline ends. CDR1 and CDR2 from the germline V gene are LNHNV and YYDKDF (reference sequence). The CDR3 region is CATSRELTRDFPSTDTQYF. CDR3 bases: TGTGCCACCAGCAGAGAGCTGACCCGGGACTTCCCTAGCACAGATACGCAGTATTTT.

The rearrangement links TRBV19 to TRBJ2-3; possibly TRBD1 for D (6 bases). V lost 4 bases, J lost 1 base, and 18 bases lay in between. The CDR3 has 17 residues. Germline V gene sequence: CDR1 LNHDA, CDR2 SQIVND (reference sequence). The CDR3 loop is CASSTSLGGEGTDTQYF. The CDR3, as DNA: TGTGCCAGTAGTACCAGTTTAGGGGGAGAGGGCACAGATACGCAGTATTTT.

J is TRBJ2-7 and V is TRBV5-4; D perhaps matches TRBD1 (5 bases). Looked up from germline, CDR1 is SGHNT and CDR2 is YYREEE (reference sequence). V gave up 0 bases and J gave up 3 bases, with 10 bases separating them. The CDR3 consists of 14 residues. CDR3 sequence (DNA): TGTGCCAGCAGCTTGGCGGACACTTTCTACGAGCAGTACTTC. Protein product: CASSLADTFYEQYF.

The chain joins TRBV9 to TRBJ1-1; 8 bases align to TRBD1. V was clipped by 4 bases and J by 13 bases; unmatched bases: 9. The CDR3 spans 12 residues. Germline CDR1 and CDR2: SGDLS and YYNGEE. The CDR3 loop is CASSPRGPGGFF. CDR3 in DNA: TGTGCCAGCAGCCCCAGGGGGCCGGGTGGTTTCTTT. Drawing the rest from reference TRBV9 and TRBJ1-1, the complete variable domain is DSGVTQTPKHLITATGQRVTLRCSPRSGDLSVYWYQQSLDQGLQFLIQYYNGEERAKGNILERFSAQQFPDLHSELNLSSLELGDSALYFCASSPRGPGGFFGQGTRLTVV.

The chain is built from TRBV25-1 and TRBJ1-2; no definite D call. Germline assignment: CDR1 MGHDK and CDR2 SYGVNS. The CDR3 length is 12 residues. The V gene lost 4 bases and the J gene lost 8 bases, with 11 bases spanning the gap. For the CDR3, the DNA is TGTGCCAGCAGTGGGGCTGGGTGGGGCTACACCTTC. Translated, it gives CASSGAGWGYTF.

V gene TRBV19 combines with J gene TRBJ2-7; 7 bases are a match to TRBD2. V shed 7 bases and J 7 bases; nucleotides not matched to a gene: 7. From germline, CDR1 is LNHDA and CDR2 SQIVND (reference sequence). This CDR3 has 12 residues. The CDR3 sequence is CASTGGFGEQYV. The CDR3 DNA reads as TGTGCCAGTACCGGGGGGTTTGGGGAGCAGTACGTC.

The chain couples TRBV5-6 to TRBJ1-1; D gene unclear. The ends were cut back, 1 base at V and 9 bases at J, with 13 bases in the middle. The germline CDR1 and CDR2 sequences are SGHDT and YYEEEE. This CDR3 contains 13 residues. The CDR3 DNA is TGTGCCAGCAGCTTGTCCACAGACATAAAAGCTTTCTTT. Translated: CASSLSTDIKAFF.

The chain carries TRBV19 and TRBJ2-7; D might be TRBD2 (5 bases). CDR3 length equals 14 residues. From germline, CDR1 is LNHDA and CDR2 SQIVND (reference sequence). Trimming shortened V by 1 base and J by 2 bases, and 9 bases separated the two germline ends. For the CDR3, the DNA is TGTGCCAGTAGTATAGGAGGGCGTACCTACGAGCAGTACTTC. Its protein is CASSIGGRTYEQYF. Filled out from reference TRBV19 and TRBJ2-7, the complete variable domain reads DGGITQSPKYLFRKEGQNVTLSCEQNLNHDAMYWYRQDPGQGLRLIYYSQIVNDFQKGDIAEGYSVSREKKESFPLTVTSAQKNPTAFYLCASSIGGRTYEQYFGPGTRLTVT.

V usage is TRBV9 and J usage is TRBJ1-3; D perhaps matches TRBD1 (6 bases). The CDR3 is 16 residues long. V was cut by 2 bases and J by 0 bases, with 12 bases left in between. Germline V lookup: CDR1 SGDLS, CDR2 YYNGEE. The CDR3 region has the DNA TGTGCCAGCAGCGTGGGACACATTTCCTCTGGAAACACCATATATTTT. Protein: CASSVGHISSGNTIYF. The full variable domain, with the rest looked up from reference TRBV9 and TRBJ1-3, is DSGVTQTPKHLITATGQRVTLRCSPRSGDLSVYWYQQSLDQGLQFLIQYYNGEERAKGNILERFSAQQFPDLHSELNLSSLELGDSALYFCASSVGHISSGNTIYFGEGSWLTVV.

This chain joins TRBV5-6 and TRBJ2-5; 9 nucleotides agree with TRBD2. CDR3 size: 14 residues. Trimming took 6 bases from V and 3 from J; bases not matched to a gene: 6. Germline-derived CDR1 and CDR2 are SGHDT and YYEEEE. CDR3 nucleotide sequence: TGTGCCAGCACCTTCCCTAGCGGGGAAGAGACCCAGTACTTC. It codes for CASTFPSGEETQYF. Based on the CDR3 plus reference TRBV5-6 and TRBJ2-5, the full variable domain is DAGVTQSPTHLIKTRGQQVTLRCSPKSGHDTVSWYQQALGQGPQFIFQYYEEEERQRGNFPDRFSGHQFPNYSSELNVNALLLGDSALYLCASTFPSGEETQYFGPGTRLLVL.

The V gene is TRBV18, the J gene TRBJ1-2; D gene uncertain. Trimming removed 1 base at V and 7 bases at J, with 25 bases between. The CDR3 is 18 residues long. In germline, CDR1 is KGHSH, CDR2 LQKENI. The CDR3 protein is CASSPLSPFQAPEGGYTF. The CDR3 bases are TGTGCCAGCTCACCACTATCGCCCTTCCAGGCCCCGGAAGGTGGCTACACCTTC.

The rearrangement joins TRBV6-2 or TRBV6-3 to TRBJ2-7, with 8 bases lining up with TRBD1. The V gene end was trimmed by 0 bases and the J gene end by 6 bases; junction bases not matched to a gene: 7. The CDR3 length is 15 residues. Germline loops: CDR1 MNHEY, CDR2 SVGEGT. CDR3: CASSYSSTGGLEQYV. The CDR3 DNA reads TGTGCCAGCAGTTACTCGAGTACAGGGGGGCTCGAGCAGTACGTC.

The chain employs TRBV11-2 and TRBJ1-6; 10 bases are shared with TRBD1. Germline-derived CDR1 and CDR2 are SGHAT and FQNNGV. J gave up 9 bases and V 6 bases, and 14 bases lay outside the gene matches. This CDR3 region has 17 residues. The CDR3 DNA is TGTGCCAGCAGACATTCCTACCGGGACAGGGGTTTTTCACCCCTCCACTTT. Translating gives CASRHSYRDRGFSPLHF. Drawing the rest from reference TRBV11-2 and TRBJ1-6, the complete variable domain is EAGVAQSPRYKIIEKRQSVAFWCNPISGHATLYWYQQILGQGPKLLIQFQNNGVVDDSQLPKDRFSAERLKGVDSTLKIQPAKLEDSAVYLCASRHSYRDRGFSPLHFGNGTRLTVT.

This chain joins TRBV24-1 and TRBJ2-1, with 12 bases lining up with TRBD2. V gave up 4 bases and J gave up 7 bases; unmatched junction bases: 7. This CDR3 spans 16 amino acids. Germline V gene data show CDR1 as KGHDR and CDR2 as SFDVKD. In DNA form, the CDR3 reads TGTGCCACCAGTGAAACTAGCGGGAGGCACTGGAATGAGCAGTTCTTC. It yields the protein CATSETSGRHWNEQFF.